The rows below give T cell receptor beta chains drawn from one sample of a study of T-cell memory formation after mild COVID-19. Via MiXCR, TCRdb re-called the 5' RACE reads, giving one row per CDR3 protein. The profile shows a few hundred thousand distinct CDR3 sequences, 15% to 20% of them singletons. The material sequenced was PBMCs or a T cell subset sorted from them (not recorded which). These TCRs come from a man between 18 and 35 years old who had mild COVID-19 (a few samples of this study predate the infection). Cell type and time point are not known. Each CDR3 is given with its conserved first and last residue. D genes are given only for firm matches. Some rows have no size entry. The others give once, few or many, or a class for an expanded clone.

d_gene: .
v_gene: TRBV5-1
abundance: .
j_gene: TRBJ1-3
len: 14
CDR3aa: CASSSGGAGNTIYF
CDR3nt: TGCGCCAGCAGCTCGGGGGGAGCTGGAAACACCATATATTTT

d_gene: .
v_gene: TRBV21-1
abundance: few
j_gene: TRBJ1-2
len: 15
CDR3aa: CASSPRDLPNYGYTF
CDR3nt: TGTGCCAGCAGCCCACGGGACTTGCCTAACTATGGCTACACCTTC

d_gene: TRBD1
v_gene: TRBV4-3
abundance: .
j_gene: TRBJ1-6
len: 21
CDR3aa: CASSRQVPGQGTVYYNSPLHF
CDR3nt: TGCGCCAGCAGCCGACAAGTACCGGGACAGGGCACGGTGTACTATAATTCACCCCTCCACTTT

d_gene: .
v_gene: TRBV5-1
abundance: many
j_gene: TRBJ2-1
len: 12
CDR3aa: CASSLQSNEQFF
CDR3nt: TGCGCCAGCAGCTTACAGTCCAATGAGCAGTTCTTC

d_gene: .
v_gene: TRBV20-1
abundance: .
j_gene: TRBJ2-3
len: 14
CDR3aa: CSARAGGSTDTQYF
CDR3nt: TGCAGTGCTAGAGCAGGCGGGAGCACAGATACGCAGTATTTT

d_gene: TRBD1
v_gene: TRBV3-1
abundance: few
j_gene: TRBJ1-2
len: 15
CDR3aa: CASSPPGQGYYGYTF
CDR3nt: TGTGCCAGCAGCCCTCCGGGACAGGGCTACTATGGCTACACCTTC

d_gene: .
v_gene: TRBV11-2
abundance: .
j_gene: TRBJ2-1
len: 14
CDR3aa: CASSRSGLPYEQFF
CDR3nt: TGTGCCAGCAGCCGATCTGGGCTACCATATGAGCAGTTCTTC

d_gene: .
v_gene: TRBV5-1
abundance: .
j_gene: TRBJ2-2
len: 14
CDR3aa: CASSKYQNTGELFF
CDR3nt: TGCGCCAGCAGCAAGTACCAGAACACCGGGGAGCTGTTTTTT

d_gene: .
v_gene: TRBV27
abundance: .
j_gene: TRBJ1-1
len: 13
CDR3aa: CASRPLMNTEAFF
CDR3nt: TGTGCCAGCAGACCCCTTATGAACACTGAAGCTTTCTTT

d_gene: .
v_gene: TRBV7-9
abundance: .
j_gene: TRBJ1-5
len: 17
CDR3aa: CASSFGRDDYSNQPQHF
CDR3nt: TGTGCCAGCAGCTTCGGGAGGGATGATTATAGCAATCAGCCCCAGCATTTT

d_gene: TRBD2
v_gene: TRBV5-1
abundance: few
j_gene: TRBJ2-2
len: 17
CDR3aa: CASSLGLLPGGTGELFF
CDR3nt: TGCGCCAGCAGCTTGGGATTGCTTCCGGGGGGCACCGGGGAGCTGTTTTTT

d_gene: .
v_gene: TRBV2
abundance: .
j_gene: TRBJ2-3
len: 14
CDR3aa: CATRLYLSTDTQYF
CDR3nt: TGTGCCACCAGACTATACTTAAGCACAGATACGCAGTATTTT

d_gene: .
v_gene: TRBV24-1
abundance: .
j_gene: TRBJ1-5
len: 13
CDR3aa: CATSEGYRQPQHF
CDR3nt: TGTGCCACCAGTGAGGGGTACCGGCAGCCCCAGCATTTT

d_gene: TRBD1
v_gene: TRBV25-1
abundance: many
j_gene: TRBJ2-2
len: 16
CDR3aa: CATLREGTANTGELFF
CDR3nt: TGTGCCACCCTTCGGGAAGGGACAGCTAACACCGGGGAGCTGTTTTTT

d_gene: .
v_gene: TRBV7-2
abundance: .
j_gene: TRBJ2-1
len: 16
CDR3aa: CASSLRGDIGLSEQFF
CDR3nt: TGTGCCAGCAGCTTAAGAGGGGACATAGGCCTGAGTGAGCAGTTCTTC

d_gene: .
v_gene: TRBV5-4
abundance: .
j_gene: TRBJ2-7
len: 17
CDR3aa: CASSPWDGAREPYEQYF
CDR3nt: TGTGCCAGCAGCCCCTGGGACGGAGCAAGGGAACCCTACGAGCAGTACTTC